This T cell receptor (beta chain) was retrieved from a study of shared clonotypes between healthy human individuals. Across the whole study: Donor composition was two women and a few men, aged 18 to 49.

The assay ran at deep level. Authors' methods: In the immunoSEQ data, sequences were junction-only and lacked quality scores, so filtering differed. Generated by immunoSEQ multiplex PCR, the TCRdb table keeps only in-frame clones and is missing some. The D gene and trimming were derived from the DNA, and the V and J assignments and clone size from that table. The sample carries fewer than 700,000 clones, around three quarters recorded once. Trimming pared 0 bases from V and 9 bases from J, leaving 9 bases between. This CDR3 has 12 residues. Germline V gene lookup returns CDR1 SGHDT and CDR2 YYEEEE. The source is a woman aged 40-49 years in good health. Some clones in this sample may be carry-over from other donors' samples. The genes are TRBV5-6 and TRBJ1-2; D call uncertain. Sequences were obtained from PBMCs. The CDR3 DNA sequence: TGTGCCAGCAGCTTGGGCCCCGGGCGCTACACCTTC. This encodes CASSLGPGRYTF.